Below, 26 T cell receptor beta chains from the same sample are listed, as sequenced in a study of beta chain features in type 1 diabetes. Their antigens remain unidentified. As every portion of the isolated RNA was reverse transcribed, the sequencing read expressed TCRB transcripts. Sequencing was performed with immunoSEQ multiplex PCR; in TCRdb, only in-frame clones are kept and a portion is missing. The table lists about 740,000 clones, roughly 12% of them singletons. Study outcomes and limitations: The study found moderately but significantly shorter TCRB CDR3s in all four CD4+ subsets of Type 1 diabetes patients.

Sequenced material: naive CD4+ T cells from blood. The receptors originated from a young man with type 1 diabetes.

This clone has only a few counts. This CDR3 reads CASSEGALTSYEQYF. The CDR3 region has the DNA TGTGCCAGCAGTGAAGGGGCTCTGACTTCCTACGAGCAGTACTTC. The chain joins TRBV6-1 to TRBJ2-7; D ambiguous. CDR1 and CDR2 (germline): MNHNS, SASEGT. V was cut by 1 base and J by 1 base, with 11 bases left in between. The CDR3 length is 15 residues.

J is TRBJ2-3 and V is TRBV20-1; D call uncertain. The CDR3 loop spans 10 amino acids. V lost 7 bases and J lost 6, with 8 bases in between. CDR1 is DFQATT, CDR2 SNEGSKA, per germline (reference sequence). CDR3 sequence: CSVRADTQYF. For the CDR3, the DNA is TGCAGTGTTCGGGCGGATACGCAGTATTTT.

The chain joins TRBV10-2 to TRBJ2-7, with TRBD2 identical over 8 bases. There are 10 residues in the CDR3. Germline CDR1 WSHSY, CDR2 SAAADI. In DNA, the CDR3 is TGCGCTAGCGGGAACTACGAGCAGTACTTC. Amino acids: CASGNYEQYF.

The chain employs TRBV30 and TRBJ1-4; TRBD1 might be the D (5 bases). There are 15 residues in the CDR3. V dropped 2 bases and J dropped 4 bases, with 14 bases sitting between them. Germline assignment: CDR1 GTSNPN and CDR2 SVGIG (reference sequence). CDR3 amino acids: CAWSLGGDGNEKLFF. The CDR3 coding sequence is TGTGCCTGGAGTCTTGGGGGGGATGGTAATGAAAAACTGTTTTTT.

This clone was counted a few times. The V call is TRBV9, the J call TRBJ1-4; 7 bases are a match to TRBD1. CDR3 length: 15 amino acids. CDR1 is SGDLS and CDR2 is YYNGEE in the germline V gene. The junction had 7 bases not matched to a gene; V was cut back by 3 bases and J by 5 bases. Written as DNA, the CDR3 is TGTGCCAGCAGCGCGGAACAGACAGGGAATGAAAAACTGTTTTTT. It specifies CASSAEQTGNEKLFF.

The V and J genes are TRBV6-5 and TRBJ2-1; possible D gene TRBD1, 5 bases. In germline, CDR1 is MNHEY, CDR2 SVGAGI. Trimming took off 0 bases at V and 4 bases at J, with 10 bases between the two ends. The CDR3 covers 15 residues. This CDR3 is CASSYSMTEYNEQFF. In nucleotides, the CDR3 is TGTGCCAGCAGTTACTCGATGACAGAGTACAATGAGCAGTTCTTC.

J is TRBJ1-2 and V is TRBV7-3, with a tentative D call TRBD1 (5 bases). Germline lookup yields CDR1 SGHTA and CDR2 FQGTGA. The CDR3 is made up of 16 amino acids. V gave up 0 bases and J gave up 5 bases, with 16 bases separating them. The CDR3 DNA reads TGTGCCAGCAGCTTAACGGCCGGGCAGGGAATTTATGGCTACACCTTC. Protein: CASSLTAGQGIYGYTF.

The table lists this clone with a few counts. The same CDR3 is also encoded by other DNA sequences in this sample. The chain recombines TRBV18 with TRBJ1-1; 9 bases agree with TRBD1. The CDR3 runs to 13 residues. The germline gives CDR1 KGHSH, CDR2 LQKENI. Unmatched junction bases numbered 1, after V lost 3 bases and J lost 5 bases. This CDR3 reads CASSPTGGTEAFF. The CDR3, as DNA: TGTGCCAGCTCACCGACAGGGGGGACTGAAGCTTTCTTT.

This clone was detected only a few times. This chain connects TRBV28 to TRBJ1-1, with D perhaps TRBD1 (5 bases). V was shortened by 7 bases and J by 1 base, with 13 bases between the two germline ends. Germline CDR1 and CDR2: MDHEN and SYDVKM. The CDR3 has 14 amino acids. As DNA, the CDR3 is TGTGCCAGCATAGGAAGGGGAAGGAACACTGAAGCTTTCTTT. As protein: CASIGRGRNTEAFF.

The CDR3 DNA follows: TGTGCCAGCAGTCCCGGGACAGGCCCCTATGGCTACACCTTC. Its translation is CASSPGTGPYGYTF. The V gene is TRBV27, the J gene TRBJ1-2, with 8 positions matching TRBD1. Germline values: CDR1 MNHEY, CDR2 SMNVEV (reference sequence). The CDR3 runs to 14 residues. V shed 5 bases, J shed 4 bases, and the junction held 6 bases outside the gene matches.

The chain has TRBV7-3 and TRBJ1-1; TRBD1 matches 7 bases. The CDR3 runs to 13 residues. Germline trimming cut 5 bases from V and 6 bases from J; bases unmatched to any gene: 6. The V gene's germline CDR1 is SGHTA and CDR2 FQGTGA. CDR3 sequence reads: CASSADRDAEAFF. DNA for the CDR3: TGTGCCAGCAGCGCCGACAGGGACGCTGAAGCTTTCTTT.

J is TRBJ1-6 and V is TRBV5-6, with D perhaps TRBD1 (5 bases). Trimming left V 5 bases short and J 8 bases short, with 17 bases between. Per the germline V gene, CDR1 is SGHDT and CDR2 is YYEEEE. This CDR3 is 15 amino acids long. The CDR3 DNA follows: TGTGCCAGCAGACGCGAGGCAGGGTATGATTCACCCCTCCACTTT. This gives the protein CASRREAGYDSPLHF.

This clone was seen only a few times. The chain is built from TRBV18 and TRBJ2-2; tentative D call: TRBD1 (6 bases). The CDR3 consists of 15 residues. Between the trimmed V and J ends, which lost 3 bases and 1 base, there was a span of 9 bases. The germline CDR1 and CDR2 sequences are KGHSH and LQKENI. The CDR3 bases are TGTGCCAGCTCACCCTGGACAGAGAACACCGGGGAGCTGTTTTTT. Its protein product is CASSPWTENTGELFF.

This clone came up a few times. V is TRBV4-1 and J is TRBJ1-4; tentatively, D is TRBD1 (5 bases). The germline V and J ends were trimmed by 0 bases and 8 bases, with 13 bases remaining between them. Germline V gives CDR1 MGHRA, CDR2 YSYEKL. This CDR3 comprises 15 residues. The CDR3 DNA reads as TGCGCCAGCAGCCAAGATAGGCAGGGTATGGAAAAACTGTTTTTT. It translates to CASSQDRQGMEKLFF.

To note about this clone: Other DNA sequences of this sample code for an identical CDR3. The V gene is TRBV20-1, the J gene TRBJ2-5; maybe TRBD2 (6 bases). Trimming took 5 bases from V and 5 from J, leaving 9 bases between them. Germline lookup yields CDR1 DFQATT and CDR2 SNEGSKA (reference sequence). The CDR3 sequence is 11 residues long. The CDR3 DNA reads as TGCAGTGCTGGGGGGAGGGAGACCCAGTACTTC. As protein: CSAGGRETQYF.

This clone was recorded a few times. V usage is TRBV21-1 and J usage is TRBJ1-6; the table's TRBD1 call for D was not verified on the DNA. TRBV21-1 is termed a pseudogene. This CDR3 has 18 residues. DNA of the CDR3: TGTGCCAGCAGCGAAGGCCCTTATAACAGCTCCTATAATTCACCCCTCCACTTT. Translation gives CASSEGPYNSSYNSPLHF.

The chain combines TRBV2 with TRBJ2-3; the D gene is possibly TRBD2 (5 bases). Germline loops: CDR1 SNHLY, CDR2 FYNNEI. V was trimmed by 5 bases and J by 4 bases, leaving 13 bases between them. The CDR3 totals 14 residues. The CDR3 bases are TGTGCCAGCAGTCCCGACTATAGCCCAGATACGCAGTATTTT. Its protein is CASSPDYSPDTQYF.

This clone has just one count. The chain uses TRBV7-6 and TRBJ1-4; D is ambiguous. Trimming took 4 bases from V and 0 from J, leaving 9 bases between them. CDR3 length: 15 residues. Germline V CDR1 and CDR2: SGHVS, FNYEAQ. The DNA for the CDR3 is TGTGCCAGCAGCTCCTTAGGCGCAACTAATGAAAAACTGTTTTTT. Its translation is CASSSLGATNEKLFF. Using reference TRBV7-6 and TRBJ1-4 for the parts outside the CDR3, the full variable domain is GAGVSQSPRYKVTKRGQDVALRCDPISGHVSLYWYRQALGQGPEFLTYFNYEAQQDKSGLPNDRFSAERPEGSISTLTIQRTEQRDSAMYRCASSSLGATNEKLFFGSGTQLSVL.

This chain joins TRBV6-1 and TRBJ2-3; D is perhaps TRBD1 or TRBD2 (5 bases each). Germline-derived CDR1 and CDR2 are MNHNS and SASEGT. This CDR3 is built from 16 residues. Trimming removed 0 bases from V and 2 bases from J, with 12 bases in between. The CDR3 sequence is CASSEAGRTLTDTQYF. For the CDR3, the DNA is TGTGCCAGCAGTGAAGCGGGACGGACCCTCACAGATACGCAGTATTTT.

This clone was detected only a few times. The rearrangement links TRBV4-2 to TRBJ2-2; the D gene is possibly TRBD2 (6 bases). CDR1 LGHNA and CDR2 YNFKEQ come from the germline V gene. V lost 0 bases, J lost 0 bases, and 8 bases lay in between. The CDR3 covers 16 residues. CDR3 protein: CASSQEGLPNTGELFF. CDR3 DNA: TGTGCCAGCAGCCAAGAGGGACTTCCGAACACCGGGGAGCTGTTTTTT.

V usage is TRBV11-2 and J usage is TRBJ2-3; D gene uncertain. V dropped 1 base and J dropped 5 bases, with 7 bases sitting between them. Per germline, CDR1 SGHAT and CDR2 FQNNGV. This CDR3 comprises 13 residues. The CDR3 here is CASSLGSGDTQYF. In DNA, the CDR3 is TGTGCCAGCAGCTTAGGAAGTGGAGATACGCAGTATTTT. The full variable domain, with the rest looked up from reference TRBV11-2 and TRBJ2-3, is EAGVAQSPRYKIIEKRQSVAFWCNPISGHATLYWYQQILGQGPKLLIQFQNNGVVDDSQLPKDRFSAERLKGVDSTLKIQPAKLEDSAVYLCASSLGSGDTQYFGPGTRLTVL.

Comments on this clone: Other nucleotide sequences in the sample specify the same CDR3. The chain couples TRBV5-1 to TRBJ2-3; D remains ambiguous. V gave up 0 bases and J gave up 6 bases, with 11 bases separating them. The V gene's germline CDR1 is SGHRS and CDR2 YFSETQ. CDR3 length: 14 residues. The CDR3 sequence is CASSLAGAGDTQYF. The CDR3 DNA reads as TGCGCCAGCAGCTTGGCTGGAGCAGGCGATACGCAGTATTTT.

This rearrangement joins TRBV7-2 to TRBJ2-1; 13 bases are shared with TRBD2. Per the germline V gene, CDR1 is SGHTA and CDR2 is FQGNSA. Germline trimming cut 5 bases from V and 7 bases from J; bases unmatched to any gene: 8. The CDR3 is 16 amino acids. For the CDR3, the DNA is TGTGCCAGCAGCCCAACGGGACTAGCGGGGTTTAATGAGCAGTTCTTC. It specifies CASSPTGLAGFNEQFF. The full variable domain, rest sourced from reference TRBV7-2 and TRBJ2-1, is GAGVSQSPSNKVTEKGKDVELRCDPISGHTALYWYRQSLGQGLEFLIYFQGNSAPDKSGLPSDRFSAERTGGSVSTLTIQRTQQEDSAVYLCASSPTGLAGFNEQFFGPGTRLTVL.

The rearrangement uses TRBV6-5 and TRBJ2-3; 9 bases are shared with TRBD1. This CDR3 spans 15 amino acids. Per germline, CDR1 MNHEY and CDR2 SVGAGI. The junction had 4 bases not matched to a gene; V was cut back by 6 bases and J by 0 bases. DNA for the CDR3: TGTGCCAGCAGCCCACAGGGGGCTAGCACAGATACGCAGTATTTT. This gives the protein CASSPQGASTDTQYF.

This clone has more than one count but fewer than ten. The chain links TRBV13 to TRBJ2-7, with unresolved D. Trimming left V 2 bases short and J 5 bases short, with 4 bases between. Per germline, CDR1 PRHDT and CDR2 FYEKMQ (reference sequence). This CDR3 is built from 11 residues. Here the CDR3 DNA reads TGTGCCAGCAGCTTACTCCACGAGCAGTACTTC. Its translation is CASSLLHEQYF. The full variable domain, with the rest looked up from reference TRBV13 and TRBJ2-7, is AAGVIQSPRHLIKEKRETATLKCYPIPRHDTVYWYQQGPGQDPQFLISFYEKMQSDKGSIPDRFSAQQFSDYHSELNMSSLELGDSALYFCASSLLHEQYFGPGTRLTVT.

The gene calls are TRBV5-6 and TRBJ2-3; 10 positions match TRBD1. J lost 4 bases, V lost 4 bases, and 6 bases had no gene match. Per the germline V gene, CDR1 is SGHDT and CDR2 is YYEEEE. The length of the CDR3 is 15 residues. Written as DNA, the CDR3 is TGTGCCAGCAGCCCGGGACAGGGGAAAGCAGATACGCAGTATTTT. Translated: CASSPGQGKADTQYF.